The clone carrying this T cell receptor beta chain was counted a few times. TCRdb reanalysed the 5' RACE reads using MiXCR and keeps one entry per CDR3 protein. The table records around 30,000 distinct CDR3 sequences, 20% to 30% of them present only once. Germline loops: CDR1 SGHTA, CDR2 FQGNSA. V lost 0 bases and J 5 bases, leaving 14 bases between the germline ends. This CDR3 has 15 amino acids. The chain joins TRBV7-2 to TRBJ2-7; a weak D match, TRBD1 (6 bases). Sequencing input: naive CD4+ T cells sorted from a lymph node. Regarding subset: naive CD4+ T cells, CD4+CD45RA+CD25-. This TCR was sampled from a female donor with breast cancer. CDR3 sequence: CASSLAGTQGNEQYF. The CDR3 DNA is TGTGCCAGCAGCTTAGCGGGGACCCAGGGGAACGAGCAGTACTTC.